This TCR beta chain emerged from a study of post-analysis software for immune sequencing data. CDR3 length: 15 amino acids. V lost 3 bases and J lost 4; bases outside the gene matches: 9. In germline, CDR1 is SGHRS, CDR2 YFSETQ. Prepared libraries of TCR beta cDNA carried unique molecular identifiers. From 1 to 10 million T cells, a few hundred thousand cDNA molecules were obtained. A single record per CDR3 protein comes from TCRdb applying MiXCR to the PCR reads. The data contain around 500,000 distinct CDR3 sequences, approximately 34% of them singletons. Worth noting for this clonotype: The antigen is unknown.

Regarding the study as a whole: Four to six TRBV segments, including TRBV5-6, TRBV5-1 and TRBV20-1, were more frequent in patients than controls.

The sequencing sample was made of blood. The clonotype originates from a girl under 18 with multiple sclerosis. V usage is TRBV5-1 and J usage is TRBJ2-5, with 7 bases lining up with TRBD1. The CDR3 coding sequence is TGCGCCAGCAGCTCGTCGACAGGGACGCCAGAGACCCAGTACTTC. It is translated as CASSSSTGTPETQYF.